This entry describes one T cell receptor (beta chain). Antigen: not known. Trimming took off 5 bases at V and 5 bases at J, with 12 bases between the two ends. Germline loops: CDR1 MDHEN, CDR2 SYDVKM. The CDR3 loop spans 13 amino acids. Sample treatment: oral pan-JAK inhibitor, 5-10 mg twice daily. This record comes from a study of CD8+ T cells in alopecia areata. Notes on the study in general: Scalp clonality and expanded CD8+ clones among the top 100 were significantly decreased by tofacitinib.

RNA extraction and reverse transcription yielded cDNA as sequencing template. Sequencing used immunoSEQ multiplex PCR; TCRdb keeps in-frame clones, though not all of them. The sample consists of roughly 190,000 clones, roughly three fifths of them appearing once. This TCR was sampled from a human donor with alopecia areata. Source: CD4+ T cells sorted from blood, taken at week 4, from a patient treated with tofacitinib. The chain combines TRBV28 with TRBJ2-5; maybe TRBD1 (6 bases). The CDR3 sequence is CASSQGREETQYF. CDR3 nucleotide sequence: TGTGCCAGCAGTCAGGGGCGCGAGGAGACCCAGTACTTC.